These T cell receptor beta chains were read from a single sample in a study of T cells in tuberculosis. Method: immunoSEQ multiplex PCR; TCRdb's copy keeps in-frame clones and lacks some. The table shows around 38,000 clones, with around 95% occurring only once. Material: PBMCs. The receptors stem from a donor between 10 and 29 years old with latent tuberculosis or without tuberculosis infection. Both conserved end residues are part of each CDR3. A D gene is named only where the DNA matches it firmly. Only part of the rows carry a size: once, few, many, or a class if the clone is expanded.

TRBV4-2	-	TRBD2	TRBJ2-7	14	CASSQGLAGDEQYF	TGTGCCAGCAGCCAAGGACTAGCGGGGGACGAGCAGTACTTC
TRBV11-3	-	-	TRBJ1-1	18	CASSLEAREDMARTEAFF	TGTGCCAGCAGCTTAGAGGCCAGGGAGGATATGGCGCGCACTGAAGCTTTCTTT
TRBV4-1	-	-	TRBJ1-2	16	CASSQPPGDNYYGYTF	TGCGCCAGCAGCCAACCCCCCGGGGATAATTACTATGGCTACACCTTC
TRBV27	-	-	TRBJ2-3	16	CASSTSRDNPTDTQYF	TGTGCCAGCAGCACGAGCCGGGACAATCCAACGGATACGCAGTATTTT
TRBV27	-	TRBD2	TRBJ2-3	18	CASSLTVRAGGDTDTQYF	TGTGCCAGCAGTTTAACGGTCCGGGCGGGGGGAGACACAGATACGCAGTATTTT
TRBV27	-	-	TRBJ1-2	11	CASMAFREPVF	TGTGCCAGCATGGCTTTTCGGGAACCCGTCTTC
TRBV9	-	-	TRBJ2-1	13	CASSAGVGNEQFF	TGTGCCAGCAGCGCAGGGGTGGGGAATGAGCAGTTCTTC
TRBV7-8	-	TRBD2	TRBJ2-1	19	CASSLGLGLAGAIGPEQFF	TGTGCCAGCAGCTTAGGGTTGGGACTAGCGGGGGCCATTGGTCCCGAGCAGTTCTTC
TRBV27	-	TRBD1	TRBJ2-7	13	CASSFGTGGGQYF	TGTGCCAGCAGTTTTGGGACAGGGGGCGGGCAGTACTTC
TRBV25-1	few	TRBD1	TRBJ1-3	15	CASSEEGQLGNTIYF	TGTGCCAGCAGTGAGGAGGGACAGCTGGGAAACACCATATATTTT
TRBV4-2	few	TRBD1	TRBJ1-1	15	CASSQGDRPNTEAFF	TGTGCCAGCAGCCAAGGGGACAGACCTAACACTGAAGCTTTCTTT
TRBV6-6	-	-	TRBJ2-3	15	CASSYWGGSSDTQYF	TGTGCCAGCAGTTACTGGGGCGGTAGCTCGGATACGCAGTATTTT
TRBV4-1	-	-	TRBJ1-1	14	CASSGRTKNTEAFF	TGCGCCAGCAGCGGACGGACAAAGAACACTGAAGCTTTCTTT
TRBV7-2	once	TRBD2	TRBJ2-3	16	CASSLSGTSGSDTQYF	TGTGCCAGCAGCTTGTCCGGGACTAGCGGGTCAGATACGCAGTATTTT
TRBV27	-	-	TRBJ1-4	13	CASREGLSEKLFF	TGTGCCAGCAGGGAGGGATTGAGTGAAAAACTGTTTTTT
TRBV5-1	-	-	TRBJ1-2	15	CASSLAEGSGYGYTF	TGCGCCAGCAGCTTGGCCGAGGGAAGTGGGTATGGCTACACCTTC
TRBV19	-	-	TRBJ1-5	13	CASSDTSTGPQHF	TGTGCCAGTAGCGATACTTCGACAGGGCCCCAGCATTTT
TRBV27	-	TRBD1	TRBJ2-5	15	CASTLLGQGTETQYF	TGTGCCAGCACCCTTTTGGGACAGGGGACAGAGACCCAGTACTTC
TRBV2	-	TRBD1	TRBJ1-2	13	CASNRGWGYGYTF	TGTGCCAGCAACAGGGGCTGGGGCTATGGCTACACCTTC
TRBV6-1	once	-	TRBJ2-2	17	CASSDVFGTQLTGELFF	TGTGCCAGCAGTGATGTCTTCGGGACACAACTCACCGGGGAGCTGTTTTTT
TRBV18	-	TRBD1	TRBJ1-1	15	CASSSLGQGSTEAFF	TGTGCCAGCTCATCATTGGGACAGGGGAGTACTGAAGCTTTCTTT
TRBV5-6	once	-	TRBJ2-7	14	CASSFDGGFKEQYF	TGTGCCAGCAGCTTTGATGGAGGTTTTAAAGAGCAGTACTTC